These 16 T cell receptor beta chains share one sample of origin, sequenced in a study of blood T cell repertoires in COVID-19. TCRdb keeps only in-frame clones here, not all; method: immunoSEQ multiplex PCR. The sample holds 250,000 to 300,000 clones, approximately 90% seen once. The sample taken for sequencing was peripheral blood. All receptors derive from a man between 18 and 29 years old with active or convalescent COVID-19.

The chain joins TRBV5-1 to TRBJ2-3; D ambiguous. The CDR3 is made up of 16 amino acids. V lost 1 base and J 0 bases, leaving 12 bases between the germline ends. CDR1 is SGHRS, CDR2 YFSETQ, per germline. As DNA, the CDR3 is TGCGCCAGCAGCTTGCGAGGATCTTCTAGCACAGATACGCAGTATTTT. Translation gives CASSLRGSSSTDTQYF.

The chain is built from TRBV18 and TRBJ1-1, with D perhaps matching TRBD1 (6 bases). V was cut by 5 bases and J by 5 bases, with 12 bases left in between. Looked up from germline, CDR1 is KGHSH and CDR2 is LQKENI. The CDR3 totals 13 residues. The CDR3 DNA reads as TGTGCCAGCTCATTACAGGGAGAGACTGAAGCTTTCTTT. This codes for CASSLQGETEAFF.

The rearrangement uses TRBV12-3 or TRBV12-4 and TRBJ2-2; perhaps TRBD2 as D (6 bases). V dropped 6 bases and J dropped 7 bases, with 12 bases sitting between them. The length of the CDR3 is 13 residues. The CDR3 region is CASRGEAVGELFF. Here the CDR3 DNA reads TGTGCCAGCAGAGGGGAGGCGGTCGGGGAGCTGTTTTTT.

V gene TRBV6-5 combines with J gene TRBJ1-1; D might be TRBD1 (5 bases). The ends were cut back, 1 base at V and 4 bases at J, with 16 bases in the middle. CDR3 length: 16 amino acids. Looked up from germline, CDR1 is MNHEY and CDR2 is SVGAGI. CDR3 DNA: TGTGCCAGCAGTTACTTGACAGTCGATTGGGGCACTGAAGCTTTCTTT. Translation: CASSYLTVDWGTEAFF.

The CDR3, as DNA: TGTGCCAGCAGACCGGGGGGGGCGTTATATGAGCAGTTCTTC. Residues: CASRPGGALYEQFF. This chain links TRBV28 with TRBJ2-1, with 8 bases that match TRBD2. This CDR3 comprises 14 residues. Germline-derived CDR1 and CDR2 are MDHEN and SYDVKM. The junction had 9 bases not matched to a gene; V was cut back by 6 bases and J by 8 bases.

This clone was recorded only once. The chain has TRBV6-1 and TRBJ1-5; D uncertain. V was cut by 0 bases and J by 7 bases, with 13 bases left in between. Germline CDR1 reads MNHNS; CDR2 reads SASEGT. The length of the CDR3 is 15 residues. The CDR3 coding sequence is TGTGCCAGCAGTGAAGCGCAGGCTGACAAGCAGCCCCAGCATTTT. This codes for CASSEAQADKQPQHF.

This clone was seen a single time. The chain links TRBV12-3 or TRBV12-4 to TRBJ1-2, with 8 bases identical to TRBD1. The CDR3 spans 13 residues. J was trimmed by 6 bases and V by 5 bases; bases with no gene match: 5. The CDR3 reads CASSPDRVNGYTF. DNA of the CDR3: TGTGCCAGCAGTCCGGACAGGGTTAATGGCTACACCTTC.

The chain combines TRBV5-6 with TRBJ1-1, with D hard to call. This CDR3 contains 14 residues. Trimming left V 4 bases short and J 2 bases short, with 12 bases between. Germline V gives CDR1 SGHDT, CDR2 YYEEEE. The CDR3 loop reads CASSLGLTNTEAFF. In nucleotides, the CDR3 is TGTGCCAGCAGCCTGGGTCTAACTAACACTGAAGCTTTCTTT. The entire variable domain, with the rest obtained from reference TRBV5-6 and TRBJ1-1, is as follows: DAGVTQSPTHLIKTRGQQVTLRCSPKSGHDTVSWYQQALGQGPQFIFQYYEEEERQRGNFPDRFSGHQFPNYSSELNVNALLLGDSALYLCASSLGLTNTEAFFGQGTRLTVV.

V usage is TRBV6-5 and J usage is TRBJ2-1; 9 nucleotides align to TRBD1. V trimming: 6 bases; J trimming: 7 bases; junction bases outside the gene matches: 7. Germline V gene data show CDR1 as MNHEY and CDR2 as SVGAGI. This CDR3 has 14 amino acids. CDR3 region: CASRHGQGRNEQFF. The DNA of the CDR3 is TGTGCCAGCAGACACGGACAGGGGCGAAATGAGCAGTTCTTC.

This clone is a singleton in its sample. In DNA form, the CDR3 reads TGTGCCTGGCGCCCGGGACAGGGGGCCGAGACCCAGTACTTC. Translation: CAWRPGQGAETQYF. The chain links TRBV30 to TRBJ2-5; 12 nucleotides align to TRBD1. CDR1 is GTSNPN and CDR2 is SVGIG in the germline V gene (reference sequence). The ends lost 5 bases at V and 5 bases at J; junction bases unmatched: 6. The CDR3 extends over 14 amino acids.

The chain uses TRBV9 and TRBJ1-1; a possible D gene is TRBD1 (5 bases). The CDR3 length is 16 residues. The germline CDR1 and CDR2 sequences are SGDLS and YYNGEE. V dropped 3 bases and J dropped 0 bases, with 15 bases sitting between them. CDR3 in amino acids: CASSGSGYLMNTEAFF. CDR3 DNA sequence: TGTGCCAGCAGCGGCTCAGGGTACCTCATGAACACTGAAGCTTTCTTT.

This chain joins TRBV2 and TRBJ1-1; no definite D call. The CDR3 totals 12 residues. The V and J ends lost 7 bases and 6 bases respectively, with 12 bases between them. Germline values: CDR1 SNHLY, CDR2 FYNNEI. The CDR3 is CASIGEVPEAFF. The CDR3 region has the DNA TGTGCCAGCATTGGGGAGGTCCCTGAAGCTTTCTTT.

This clone was picked up a small number of times. V gene TRBV20-1 combines with J gene TRBJ1-2; D ambiguous. Per germline, CDR1 DFQATT and CDR2 SNEGSKA (reference sequence). V was cut by 5 bases and J by 2 bases, with 6 bases left in between. The CDR3 has 11 residues. The CDR3: CSAFENYGYTF. The CDR3 nucleotides read TGCAGTGCTTTCGAGAACTATGGCTACACCTTC.

In its sample, this clone was seen once. This chain joins TRBV4-3 and TRBJ2-7; TRBD2 matches 13 bases. Germline lookup yields CDR1 LGHNA and CDR2 YSLEER. The CDR3 has 19 amino acids. The trim removed 4 bases at V and 2 bases at J, leaving 14 bases unmatched. The CDR3 sequence: CASSRSLAGGLSRAYEQYF. Here the CDR3 DNA reads TGCGCCAGCAGCCGCTCACTAGCGGGAGGGTTATCCCGAGCCTACGAGCAGTACTTC.

This chain uses TRBV27 with TRBJ1-1; perhaps TRBD1 as D (6 bases). Looked up from germline, CDR1 is MNHEY and CDR2 is SMNVEV (reference sequence). Trimming shortened V by 5 bases and J by 1 base, and 8 bases separated the two germline ends. This CDR3 region has 13 residues. This chain's CDR3 is CASSPRGNTEAFF. The CDR3 DNA reads TGTGCCAGCAGTCCCAGGGGGAACACTGAAGCTTTCTTT.

This chain links TRBV19 with TRBJ1-5, with D unclear. Germline assignment: CDR1 LNHDA and CDR2 SQIVND (reference sequence). This CDR3 has 15 residues. Trimming took 10 bases from V and 7 from J, leaving 23 bases between them. The CDR3 reads CATRFTALLSQPQHF. CDR3 DNA: TGTGCCACAAGATTCACAGCCCTCCTCTCACAGCCCCAGCATTTT.